The 29 T cell receptor beta chains in this list originate from one sample, sequenced in a study of CD8 T cells in Susac syndrome. After extraction with the RNeasy kit, roughly 0.45 to 1 ug of the RNA was reverse transcribed using random hexamers. TCRdb independently ran MiXCR on the immunoSEQ multiplex PCR reads; one entry per CDR3 protein. Counted here are about 300,000 distinct CDR3 sequences, about 88% occurring once; the ten biggest clones make up approximately 0.18%. The sequenced sample was CD8+ T cells from PBMCs. These receptors were taken from a human donor with multiple sclerosis.

CDR3 loop: CASSFTGTENEKLFF. The CDR3 DNA is TGTGCCAGCAGTTTTACCGGGACAGAGAATGAAAAACTGTTTTTT. V and J are TRBV28 and TRBJ1-4, with 7 bases aligning to TRBD1. This CDR3 comprises 15 residues. In germline, CDR1 is MDHEN, CDR2 SYDVKM. Trimming at V came to 3 bases and at J to 5 bases, leaving 6 bases not matched to a gene. The whole variable domain, remainder taken from reference TRBV28 and TRBJ1-4, is DVKVTQSSRYLVKRTGEKVFLECVQDMDHENMFWYRQDPGLGLRLIYFSYDVKMKEKGDIPEGYSVSREKKERFSLILESASTNQTSMYLCASSFTGTENEKLFFGSGTQLSVL.

The V call is TRBV25-1, the J call TRBJ1-6, with D possibly matching TRBD1 (5 bases). V lost 4 bases to trimming and J lost 5 bases, with 12 bases between them. In germline, CDR1 is MGHDK, CDR2 SYGVNS. The CDR3 spans 15 residues. In DNA, the CDR3 is TGTGCCAGCAGTGTTTGGGACGGTGATAATTCACCCCTCCACTTT. Its translation is CASSVWDGDNSPLHF.

The rearrangement links TRBV29-1 to TRBJ1-2; no firm D call. There are 14 residues in the CDR3. The V gene's germline CDR1 is SQVTM and CDR2 ANQGSEA. Trimming removed 4 bases from V and 4 bases from J, with 16 bases in between. The CDR3 DNA reads as TGCAGCGTTGCGGCGAACCCTCCGCTCTATGGCTACACCTTC. Translating it yields CSVAANPPLYGYTF.

V gene TRBV10-3 combines with J gene TRBJ2-1; 10 nucleotides agree with TRBD2. Trimming took 4 bases from V and 6 from J; bases not matched to a gene: 6. CDR3 length equals 15 residues. CDR1 is ENHRY and CDR2 is SYGVKD in the germline V gene. In DNA, the CDR3 is TGTGCCATCAGTGTTAGCGGGAGGAGCATCAATGAGCAGTTCTTC. This gives the protein CAISVSGRSINEQFF.

This chain connects TRBV5-1 to TRBJ1-1, with 8 bases aligning to TRBD1. CDR3 size: 15 residues. CDR1 is SGHRS, CDR2 YFSETQ, per germline. Germline trimming cut 4 bases from V and 1 base from J; bases unmatched to any gene: 6. The CDR3, as DNA: TGCGCCAGCAGCCCCCCGGGACAGGAGAACACTGAAGCTTTCTTT. It is translated as CASSPPGQENTEAFF.

As DNA, the CDR3 is TGTGCCAGCAGTTTAGCCCAGGGGTGGCAACTAGCGGAGGAGACCCAGTACTTC. Translating it yields CASSLAQGWQLAEETQYF. The chain couples TRBV12-3 or TRBV12-4 to TRBJ2-5; TRBD2 matches at 8 bases. The CDR3 has 18 amino acids. V shed 0 bases and J 5 bases; nucleotides not matched to a gene: 14.

This chain connects TRBV9 to TRBJ2-7, with TRBD1 identical over 9 bases. V shed 4 bases, J shed 5 bases, and the junction held 10 bases outside the gene matches. Per the germline V gene, CDR1 is SGDLS and CDR2 is YYNGEE. The CDR3 loop spans 15 amino acids. DNA of the CDR3: TGTGCCAGCAGCTCAATGGGACAGGGTACCGACGAGCAGTACTTC. Its translation: CASSSMGQGTDEQYF.

The chain uses TRBV19 and TRBJ1-3; the D is unclear. The CDR3 spans 15 residues. Germline CDR1 is LNHDA and CDR2 is SQIVND (reference sequence). V lost 4 bases to trimming and J lost 0 bases, with 10 bases between them. CDR3 nucleotide sequence: TGTGCCAGTAGTACCCCTTTCGACTCTGGAAACACCATATATTTT. This gives the protein CASSTPFDSGNTIYF.

The chain joins TRBV20-1 to TRBJ2-1; TRBD2 might be the D (6 bases). Germline CDR1 and CDR2: DFQATT and SNEGSKA (reference sequence). Trimming took 6 bases from V and 9 from J, leaving 15 bases between them. This CDR3 is 12 amino acids long. CDR3 protein: CSAGGGPGEQFF. CDR3 DNA sequence: TGCAGTGCCGGCGGAGGGCCAGGTGAGCAGTTCTTC.

This clonotype has only one observation. J is TRBJ1-5 and V is TRBV5-1; D gene uncertain. The CDR3 is 14 residues long. V was shortened by 10 bases and J by 7 bases, with 21 bases between the two germline ends. From germline, CDR1 is SGHRS and CDR2 YFSETQ. This CDR3 is CAVRPTEVDQPQHF. The CDR3 DNA follows: TGCGCCGTCCGACCTACAGAGGTCGACCAGCCCCAGCATTTT.

This sequence joins TRBV27 and TRBJ2-2, with D possibly being TRBD2 (6 bases). The V gene lost 2 bases and the J gene lost 6 bases, with 13 bases spanning the gap. The CDR3 extends over 15 amino acids. The V gene's germline CDR1 is MNHEY and CDR2 SMNVEV (reference sequence). The DNA of the CDR3 is TGTGCCAGCAGTTTACGGGACTCCCCTGCCGGGGAGCTGTTTTTT. Translating it yields CASSLRDSPAGELFF.

The genes are TRBV6-1 and TRBJ2-1, with no clear D. The length of the CDR3 is 11 residues. Germline V gives CDR1 MNHNS, CDR2 SASEGT. Trimming stripped 6 bases from V and 7 bases from J, with 7 bases between. The CDR3 DNA follows: TGTGCCAGCAGAGTTGGGAATGAGCAGTTCTTC. This sequence encodes CASRVGNEQFF.

The genes are TRBV29-1 and TRBJ2-7; 7 bases map to TRBD2. The ends lost 4 bases at V and 4 bases at J; junction bases unmatched: 7. The CDR3 runs to 13 residues. Germline V gives CDR1 SQVTM, CDR2 ANQGSEA. The CDR3 coding sequence is TGCAGCGTTGGGGAGGGGAGAACGTACGAGCAGTACTTC. Amino acids: CSVGEGRTYEQYF.

The V gene is TRBV12-3 or TRBV12-4, the J gene TRBJ2-1; the D is unclear. Trimming took 3 bases from V and 2 from J, leaving 8 bases between them. This CDR3 region has 14 residues. CDR3 loop: CASSLYGPYNEQFF. CDR3 bases: TGTGCCAGCAGTTTGTACGGGCCCTACAATGAGCAGTTCTTC.

This clonotype has a single count. This sequence joins TRBV21-1 and TRBJ2-7. TRBV21-1 is flagged as a pseudogene. The CDR3 spans 15 residues. CDR3 DNA sequence: TGTGCCAGCAGCAAAGGATGTGGCAGAACTGACGAGCAGTACTTC. This translates into CASSKGCGRTDEQYF.

V is TRBV28 and J is TRBJ2-7; D gene uncertain. The V end was cut by 6 bases, the J end by 2 bases, with 14 bases between. The CDR3 is 14 residues long. Germline CDR1 and CDR2: MDHEN and SYDVKM. The CDR3 here is CASRKTYSPYEQYF. For the CDR3, the DNA is TGTGCCAGCAGGAAGACATACTCGCCCTACGAGCAGTACTTC.

The sample holds a few counts of this clonotype. The chain recombines TRBV7-2 with TRBJ2-3, with TRBD2 matching 13 bases. The CDR3 totals 15 residues. The germline gives CDR1 SGHTA, CDR2 FQGNSA. V trimming: 6 bases; J trimming: 4 bases; junction bases outside the gene matches: 4. The CDR3 DNA is TGTGCCAGCAGTTTCGGACTAGCGGGGGCAGATACGCAGTATTTT. Its protein product is CASSFGLAGADTQYF.

A few counts support this clonotype. The chain carries TRBV19 and TRBJ2-2, with 9 positions matching TRBD1. CDR1 is LNHDA and CDR2 is SQIVND in the germline V gene (reference sequence). V was pared by 9 bases and J by 5 bases, with 7 bases of the junction left unmatched. This CDR3 spans 14 amino acids. The CDR3 region is CASSTGGSTGELFF. DNA for the CDR3: TGTGCCAGCTCAACAGGGGGCTCGACCGGGGAGCTGTTTTTT.

CDR3: CSVPPGDFSYNEQFF. The CDR3 DNA is TGCAGTGTACCCCCGGGCGACTTCTCCTACAATGAGCAGTTCTTC. The chain recombines TRBV20-1 with TRBJ2-1; D is unclear. Germline V gene sequence: CDR1 DFQATT, CDR2 SNEGSKA (reference sequence). The V and J ends lost 7 bases and 0 bases respectively, with 16 bases between them. This CDR3 spans 15 amino acids.

The J gene is TRBJ2-7, the V gene TRBV24-1; D may be TRBD1 or TRBD2 (5 bases each). V shed 4 bases and J shed 2 bases, with 14 bases lying between them. Germline CDR1 and CDR2: KGHDR and SFDVKD. The CDR3 runs to 15 residues. The CDR3 reads CATSESRDPTYEQYF. CDR3 nucleotide sequence: TGTGCCACCAGTGAGTCCCGGGACCCGACCTACGAGCAGTACTTC.

This clonotype has just one count. This chain connects TRBV9 to TRBJ1-2; weak D call: TRBD1 (6 bases). V lost 0 bases and J 3 bases, leaving 15 bases between the germline ends. This CDR3 is built from 16 residues. CDR1 SGDLS and CDR2 YYNGEE come from the germline V gene. CDR3 in DNA: TGTGCCAGCAGCGTAGAGGCGCCGAGGGGGGACTATGGCTACACCTTC. Its translation: CASSVEAPRGDYGYTF.

The chain has TRBV20-1 and TRBJ2-7, with 8 bases identical to TRBD1. After removal of 5 bases from V and 0 bases from J, the junction contained 6 bases not matched to a gene. This CDR3 is 14 amino acids long. CDR1 DFQATT and CDR2 SNEGSKA come from the germline V gene (reference sequence). CDR3 residues: CSAAGGPSSYEQYF. CDR3 sequence (DNA): TGCAGTGCTGCAGGGGGCCCAAGCTCCTACGAGCAGTACTTC.

The V and J genes are TRBV20-1 and TRBJ2-3, with a tentative D call TRBD2 (6 bases). The CDR3 totals 13 residues. Trimming cost V 4 bases and J 2 bases, with 10 bases left between them. From germline, CDR1 is DFQATT and CDR2 SNEGSKA (reference sequence). CDR3 sequence (DNA): TGCAGTGCTACGGGCGGGATCACAGATACGCAGTATTTT. Translation: CSATGGITDTQYF.

With respect to this clonotype: An end of the junction differs from the germline gene, which may be a read error. This rearrangement joins TRBV19 to TRBJ1-1; no firm D call. The CDR3 runs 13 residues. Germline CDR1 and CDR2: LNHDA and SQIVND (reference sequence). CDR3 DNA: TGTGCCAGTAGTATCTCGGGTAGCACTGAAACTTTCTTT. Its protein is CASSISGSTETFF.

The chain employs TRBV11-1 and TRBJ2-2; 12 bases fit TRBD2. The CDR3 totals 20 residues. V lost 1 base, J lost 3 bases, and 12 bases stayed unmatched. Per the germline V gene, CDR1 is SGHAT and CDR2 is FQDESV (reference sequence). Here the CDR3 DNA reads TGTGCCAGCAGCTTAGTAGGACTAGCGGGACTCAACAGAGACACCGGGGAGCTGTTTTTT. Translation gives CASSLVGLAGLNRDTGELFF.

V usage is TRBV7-2 and J usage is TRBJ2-1; D gene ambiguous. V gave up 4 bases and J gave up 11 bases, with 9 bases separating them. This CDR3 is built from 11 residues. In germline, CDR1 is SGHTA, CDR2 FQGNSA. CDR3 bases: TGTGCCAGCAGCTCTGTGGGCCAGCAGTTCTTC. Protein sequence: CASSSVGQQFF.

The rearrangement uses TRBV7-2 and TRBJ2-2, with a tentative D call TRBD2 (6 bases). With 7 bases removed from V and 6 bases from J, the gap between germline ends came to 9 bases. The CDR3 loop spans 12 amino acids. From germline, CDR1 is SGHTA and CDR2 FQGNSA. This CDR3 is CASTPGAGELFF. The CDR3 nucleotides are TGTGCCAGCACCCCGGGGGCCGGGGAGCTGTTTTTT.

The chain combines TRBV4-1 with TRBJ1-5; TRBD1 agrees at 7 bases. The ends lost 0 bases at V and 5 bases at J; junction bases unmatched: 4. CDR3 length: 15 residues. CDR1 and CDR2 (germline): MGHRA, YSYEKL. The CDR3 spells CASSQEGTVYQPQHF. DNA of the CDR3: TGCGCCAGCAGCCAAGAAGGGACAGTCTATCAGCCCCAGCATTTT.

This chain connects TRBV7-6 to TRBJ2-1; 7 nucleotides line up with TRBD1. Germline-derived CDR1 and CDR2 are SGHVS and FNYEAQ. Germline trimming cut 5 bases from V and 3 bases from J; bases unmatched to any gene: 10. This CDR3 has 16 amino acids. This CDR3 reads CASSPVGTVSYNEQFF. CDR3 bases: TGTGCCAGCAGCCCCGTGGGGACAGTGAGCTACAATGAGCAGTTCTTC. Complete variable domain (other parts from reference TRBV7-6 and TRBJ2-1): GAGVSQSPRYKVTKRGQDVALRCDPISGHVSLYWYRQALGQGPEFLTYFNYEAQQDKSGLPNDRFSAERPEGSISTLTIQRTEQRDSAMYRCASSPVGTVSYNEQFFGPGTRLTVL.